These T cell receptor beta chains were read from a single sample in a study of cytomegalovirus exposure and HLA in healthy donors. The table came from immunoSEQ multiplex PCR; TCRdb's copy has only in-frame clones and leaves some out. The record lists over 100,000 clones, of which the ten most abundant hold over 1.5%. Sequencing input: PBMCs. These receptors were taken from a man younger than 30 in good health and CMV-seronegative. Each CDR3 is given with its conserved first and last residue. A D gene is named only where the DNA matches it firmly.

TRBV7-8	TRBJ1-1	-	CASSLGWRRNTEAFF	TGTGCCAGCAGCCTTGGGTGGAGGAGGAACACTGAAGCTTTCTTT
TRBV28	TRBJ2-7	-	CASRLAPGSGSYEQYF	TGTGCCAGCAGGCTAGCTCCAGGTTCTGGCTCCTACGAGCAGTACTTC
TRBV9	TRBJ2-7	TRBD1	CASSGTGTSYEQYF	TGTGCCAGCAGCGGGACAGGGACCTCCTACGAGCAGTACTTC
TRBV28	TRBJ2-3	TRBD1	CADTTGGRDTQYF	TGTGCTGATACGACAGGGGGCAGGGATACGCAGTATTTT
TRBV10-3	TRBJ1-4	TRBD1	CAISATGGNEKLFF	TGTGCCATCAGTGCGACAGGGGGGAATGAAAAACTGTTTTTT
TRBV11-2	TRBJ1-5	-	CASSFRVWSNQPQHF	TGTGCCAGCAGCTTCCGCGTGTGGAGCAATCAGCCCCAGCATTTT
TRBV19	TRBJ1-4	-	CASSIRGYEKLFF	TGTGCCAGTAGTATTAGGGGTTATGAAAAACTGTTTTTT
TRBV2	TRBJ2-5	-	CASSGGTYQETQYF	TGTGCCAGCAGTGGGGGGACTTACCAAGAGACCCAGTACTTC
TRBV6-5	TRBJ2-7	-	CASSYGGISYEQYF	TGTGCCAGCAGTTATGGCGGAATCTCCTACGAGCAGTACTTC
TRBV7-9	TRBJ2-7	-	CASRLPGKSGQYF	TGTGCCAGCAGACTACCCGGGAAATCCGGGCAGTACTTC
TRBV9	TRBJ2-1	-	CASSGDFNEQFF	TGTGCCAGCAGTGGGGACTTCAATGAGCAGTTCTTC
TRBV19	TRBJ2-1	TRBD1	CAIGMTGEDEQFF	TGTGCCATAGGGATGACAGGGGAGGATGAGCAGTTCTTC
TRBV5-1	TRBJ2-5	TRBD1	CASSLGRTGGETQYF	TGCGCCAGCAGCTTGGGAAGGACAGGCGGGGAGACCCAGTACTTC
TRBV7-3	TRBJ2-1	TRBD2	CASSPTPGGDEQFF	TGTGCCAGCAGTCCGACCCCGGGGGGAGATGAGCAGTTCTTC
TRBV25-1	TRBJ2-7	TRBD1	CASPVLDRDSYEQYF	TGTGCCAGCCCTGTCCTTGATAGGGACAGTTACGAGCAGTACTTC
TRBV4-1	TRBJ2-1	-	CASSQDPGNQVNEQFF	TGCGCCAGCAGCCAAGACCCCGGGAACCAGGTTAATGAGCAGTTCTTC
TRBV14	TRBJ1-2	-	CASSQGQGYGYTF	TGTGCCAGCAGCCAAGGGCAGGGTTATGGCTACACCTTC
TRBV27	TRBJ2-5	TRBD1	CASSTDRKKTQYF	TGTGCCAGCAGCACGGACAGGAAGAAGACCCAGTACTTC
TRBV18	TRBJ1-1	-	CASSPRQGRDTEAFF	TGTGCCAGCTCACCACGGCAGGGGAGGGACACTGAAGCTTTCTTT
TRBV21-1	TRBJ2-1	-	CARKGGSGGASYNEQFF	TGTGCCAGAAAGGGGGGTAGCGGGGGGGCCTCATACAATGAGCAGTTCTTC
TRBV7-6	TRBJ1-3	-	CASSLGQTPSGNTIYF	TGTGCCAGCAGCCTAGGACAGACTCCCTCTGGAAACACCATATATTTT
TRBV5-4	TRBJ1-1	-	CASSSQLGGLTEAFF	TGTGCCAGCAGCTCGCAGCTCGGAGGTTTGACTGAAGCTTTCTTT
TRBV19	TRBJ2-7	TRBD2	CASSRAGGVYEQYF	TGTGCCAGTAGTAGGGCGGGAGGGGTTTACGAGCAGTACTTC
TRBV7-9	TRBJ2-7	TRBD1	CASSLRPTGQHYEQYF	TGTGCCAGCAGCTTAAGACCCACGGGACAGCACTACGAGCAGTACTTC
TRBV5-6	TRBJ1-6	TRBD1	CASSPTGVSSYNSPLHF	TGTGCCAGCAGCCCGACAGGGGTGAGCTCCTATAATTCACCCCTCCACTTT
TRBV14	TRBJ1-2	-	CASSQDRGVYGYTF	TGTGCCAGCAGCCAAGACAGGGGTGTCTATGGCTACACCTTC
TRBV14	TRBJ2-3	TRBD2	CASSQAPSKRGDTDTQYF	TGTGCCAGCAGCCAAGCCCCGAGTAAGCGGGGAGATACAGATACGCAGTATTTT
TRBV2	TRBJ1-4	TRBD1	CASSVRDRSTNEKLFF	TGTGCCAGCAGTGTGAGGGACAGATCAACTAATGAAAAACTGTTTTTT
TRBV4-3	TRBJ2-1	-	CASSQESMSGEQFF	TGCGCCAGCAGCCAAGAGTCCATGTCGGGTGAGCAGTTCTTC
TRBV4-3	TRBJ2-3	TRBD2	CASSQTSGGAADTQYF	TGCGCCAGCAGCCAAACTAGCGGGGGGGCCGCAGATACGCAGTATTTT
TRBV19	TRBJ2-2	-	CASSIDQGSAGELFF	TGTGCCAGTAGTATAGATCAGGGAAGCGCCGGGGAGCTGTTTTTT
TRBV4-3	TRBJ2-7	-	CASSQSFFYEQYF	TGCGCCAGCAGCCAATCTTTCTTCTACGAGCAGTACTTC
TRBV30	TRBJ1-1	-	CAWSVQVNTEAFF	TGTGCCTGGAGTGTACAGGTAAACACTGAAGCTTTCTTT
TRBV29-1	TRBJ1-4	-	CSVAARVDEKLFF	TGCAGCGTTGCGGCCAGGGTGGATGAAAAACTGTTTTTT
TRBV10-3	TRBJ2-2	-	CAIGAGNTGELFF	TGTGCCATCGGCGCGGGAAACACCGGGGAGCTGTTTTTT
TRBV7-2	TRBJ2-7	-	CASSLRHNSYEQYF	TGTGCCAGCAGCCTCCGACACAATTCCTACGAGCAGTACTTC
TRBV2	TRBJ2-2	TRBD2	CASSEVPRGYTGELFF	TGTGCCAGCAGTGAAGTGCCGCGGGGGTACACCGGGGAGCTGTTTTTT
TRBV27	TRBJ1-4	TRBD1	CASSLLAGGEKLFF	TGTGCCAGCAGTTTACTAGCAGGGGGCGAAAAACTGTTTTTT
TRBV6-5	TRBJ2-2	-	CASNKGGGWAGELFF	TGTGCCAGCAACAAAGGTGGAGGGTGGGCCGGGGAGCTGTTTTTT
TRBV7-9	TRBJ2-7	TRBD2	CASSRLAGDYEQYF	TGTGCCAGCAGCCGGCTAGCGGGAGACTACGAGCAGTACTTC
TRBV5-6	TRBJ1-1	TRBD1	CASSQGGRGPRSSSEAFF	TGTGCCAGCAGCCAGGGGGGCAGGGGGCCTCGTTCGTCGTCTGAAGCTTTCTTT
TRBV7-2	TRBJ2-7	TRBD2	CASSSNSGRSHSYEQYF	TGTGCCAGCAGCTCCAATAGCGGGAGGAGTCACTCCTACGAGCAGTACTTC
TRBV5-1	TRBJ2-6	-	CASSLGAGVPSGANVLTF	TGCGCCAGCAGCTTGGGGGCAGGCGTCCCCTCTGGGGCCAACGTCCTGACTTTC
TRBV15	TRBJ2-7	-	CATSLTLTEYEQYF	TGTGCCACCAGCCTTACCCTGACAGAATACGAGCAGTACTTC
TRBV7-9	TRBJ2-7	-	CASSLEVYEQYF	TGTGCCAGCAGCCTGGAGGTTTACGAGCAGTACTTC
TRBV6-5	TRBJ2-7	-	CASSYPGETYEQYF	TGTGCCAGCAGTTATCCCGGGGAGACCTACGAGCAGTACTTC
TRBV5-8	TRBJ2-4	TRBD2	CASSFGGGSWDIQYF	TGTGCCAGCAGCTTCGGCGGGGGGTCCTGGGACATTCAGTACTTC
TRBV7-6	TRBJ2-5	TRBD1	CASSSWTGGETQYF	TGTGCCAGCAGCTCTTGGACAGGGGGCGAGACCCAGTACTTC
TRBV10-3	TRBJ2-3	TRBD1	CAIRGQGGDGTQYF	TGTGCCATCAGAGGACAGGGTGGGGACGGTACGCAGTATTTT
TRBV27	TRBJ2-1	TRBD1	CASSRTGGEYEQFF	TGTGCCAGCAGTCGGACAGGGGGCGAATATGAGCAGTTCTTC
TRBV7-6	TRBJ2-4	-	CASSTGTSNIQYF	TGTGCCAGCAGCACCGGGACATCCAACATTCAGTACTTC
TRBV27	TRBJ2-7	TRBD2	CASSLGGSGVLEQYF	TGTGCCAGCTCTCTGGGGGGTAGCGGGGTTTTGGAGCAGTACTTC
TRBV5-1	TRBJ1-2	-	CASSGEVETYGYTF	TGCGCCAGCAGCGGGGAGGTGGAGACTTATGGCTACACCTTC